Reported below is one T cell receptor (beta chain). Its target is unknown. This specimen belongs to a study of beta chain features in type 1 diabetes. The CDR3 has 11 residues. V lost 7 bases, J lost 7 bases, and 13 bases lay in between. Germline V gene data show CDR1 as DFQATT and CDR2 as SNEGSKA (reference sequence). The isolated RNA, all of it, was reverse transcribed, so expressed TCRB transcripts were what got sequenced. Generated by immunoSEQ multiplex PCR, the TCRdb table keeps only in-frame clones and is missing some. This table holds hundreds of thousands of clones, around 15% found once. Study-level findings and limits: High TCR expression in some cells could lead to their over-representation in cDNA sequencing. TCRB CDR3 length was moderately but significantly reduced in all four CD4+ subsets of Type 1 diabetes patients.

J is TRBJ1-2 and V is TRBV20-1; no clear D. Sequenced sample: naive CD4+ T cells from blood. This TCR was sampled from a man aged 18 to 30 with type 1 diabetes. The CDR3 DNA sequence: TGCAGTGGCCGGACGGAGGCTGGCTACACCTTC. This codes for CSGRTEAGYTF.